The present T cell receptor beta chain was sequenced within a study of PD-L1 blockade in urothelial cancer. Background on the study: Of prior chemotherapy regimens, patients had received between 0 and 3. The median number of T cells present in blood samples was 140,000 to 150,000.

Data came from immunoSEQ multiplex PCR; TCRdb stores just in-frame clones and leaves some out. The sample carries approximately 48,000 clones, about four fifths recorded once. Time point noted: pretreatment peripheral blood. The CDR3 is made up of 18 amino acids. V was pared by 5 bases and J by 5 bases, with 12 bases of the junction left unmatched. Germline loops: CDR1 SGHTA, CDR2 FQGNSA. The sample was PBMCs, taken around atezolizumab (anti-PD-L1) treatment. The clonotype originates from an older man with urothelial cancer. J is TRBJ2-5 and V is TRBV7-2, with 15 bases matching TRBD2. In nucleotides, the CDR3 is TGTGCCAGCAGCGCCGGACTAGCGGGAGGGCCTGGGGGTGAGACCCAGTACTTC. Translating it yields CASSAGLAGGPGGETQYF.